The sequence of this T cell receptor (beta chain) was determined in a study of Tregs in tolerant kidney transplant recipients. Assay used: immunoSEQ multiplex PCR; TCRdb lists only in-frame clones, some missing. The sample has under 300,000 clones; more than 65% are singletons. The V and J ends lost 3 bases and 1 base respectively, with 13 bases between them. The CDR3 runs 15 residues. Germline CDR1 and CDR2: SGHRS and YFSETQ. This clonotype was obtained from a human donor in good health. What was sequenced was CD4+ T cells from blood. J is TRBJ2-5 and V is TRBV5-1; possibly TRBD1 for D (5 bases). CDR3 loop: CASSSGHRFQETQYF. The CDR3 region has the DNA TGCGCCAGCAGCTCAGGACACCGCTTCCAAGAGACCCAGTACTTC. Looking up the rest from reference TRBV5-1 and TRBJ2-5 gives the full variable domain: KAGVTQTPRYLIKTRGQQVTLSCSPISGHRSVSWYQQTPGQGLQFLFEYFSETQRNKGNFPGRFSGRQFSNSRSEMNVSTLELGDSALYLCASSSGHRFQETQYFGPGTRLLVL.